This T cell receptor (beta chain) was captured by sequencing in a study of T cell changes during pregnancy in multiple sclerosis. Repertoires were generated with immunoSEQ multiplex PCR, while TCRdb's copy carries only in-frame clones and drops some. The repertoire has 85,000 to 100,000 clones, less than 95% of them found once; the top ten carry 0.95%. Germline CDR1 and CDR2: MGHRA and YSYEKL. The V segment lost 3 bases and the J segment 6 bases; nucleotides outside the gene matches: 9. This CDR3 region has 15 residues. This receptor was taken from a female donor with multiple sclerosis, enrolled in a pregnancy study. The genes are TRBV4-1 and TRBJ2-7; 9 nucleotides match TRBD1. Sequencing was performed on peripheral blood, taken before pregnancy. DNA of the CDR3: TGCGCCAGCAGCCACAGGACAGGGGAGGCCCGCGAGCAGTACTTC. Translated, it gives CASSHRTGEAREQYF.